These T cell receptor beta chains were read from a single sample in a study of T cell responses to AZD1222 COVID-19 vaccine. TCRdb's table, derived via immunoSEQ multiplex PCR, lists solely in-frame clones and lacks some. This table holds 100,000 to 150,000 clones, 92% found once. The source material was peripheral blood, sampled 28 days after the second AZD1222 dose. The origin of the receptors is an adult who received the AZD1222 COVID-19 vaccine. Both conserved end residues are part of each CDR3. The D gene is left open where the match is weak. Part of the rows lack a size; the others show once, few, many or a class for expanded clones.

cdr3_nt: TGTGCCAGCCAGCGGGGTGGCACAGATACGCAGTATTTT
cdr3_aa: CASQRGGTDTQYF
j_call: TRBJ2-3
d_call: TRBD2
clone_size: .
v_call: TRBV9

cdr3_nt: TGTGCCAGTAGTAACGCCGACAGGGGCCGTCGTCAGCCCCAGCATTTT
cdr3_aa: CASSNADRGRRQPQHF
j_call: TRBJ1-5
d_call: TRBD1
clone_size: .
v_call: TRBV19

cdr3_nt: TGTGCCAGCAGCTTAGAACCTTTGGGCGGGAGCTCTGGAAACACCATATATTTT
cdr3_aa: CASSLEPLGGSSGNTIYF
j_call: TRBJ1-3
d_call: .
clone_size: .
v_call: TRBV7-2

cdr3_nt: TGTGCCAGCAGCTTAGGATGGGACAGTCCATTCTACGAGCAGTACTTC
cdr3_aa: CASSLGWDSPFYEQYF
j_call: TRBJ2-7
d_call: TRBD1
clone_size: .
v_call: TRBV7-2

cdr3_nt: TGTGCCAGCAGTTTACGGGGGGCAGGGACAGAGTTAGGCTACACCTTC
cdr3_aa: CASSLRGAGTELGYTF
j_call: TRBJ1-2
d_call: TRBD1
clone_size: .
v_call: TRBV28

cdr3_nt: TGTGCCAGCAGCCAAGAGGGTGCCCCCGACGCCATTCAGTACTTC
cdr3_aa: CASSQEGAPDAIQYF
j_call: TRBJ2-4
d_call: .
clone_size: .
v_call: TRBV4-2

cdr3_nt: TGTGCCAGCTCACCACCGGTAGGAAAGAACACCGGGGAGCTGTTTTTT
cdr3_aa: CASSPPVGKNTGELFF
j_call: TRBJ2-2
d_call: .
clone_size: .
v_call: TRBV18

cdr3_nt: TGTGCCACCAGTGATTCTCTACAGGGGGGCAACGAAAAACTGTTTTTT
cdr3_aa: CATSDSLQGGNEKLFF
j_call: TRBJ1-4
d_call: TRBD1
clone_size: .
v_call: TRBV24-1

cdr3_nt: TGTGCCTGGGGACTGGGTACTGAAGCTTTCTTT
cdr3_aa: CAWGLGTEAFF
j_call: TRBJ1-1
d_call: .
clone_size: .
v_call: TRBV30

cdr3_nt: TGTGCCAGCAGGGGTGGGGCCGATGGGGCCAACGTCCTGACTTTC
cdr3_aa: CASRGGADGANVLTF
j_call: TRBJ2-6
d_call: .
clone_size: .
v_call: TRBV6-5

cdr3_nt: TGCGCCAGCAGCTTGGAGGGAGTATCGAATCAGCCCCAGCATTTT
cdr3_aa: CASSLEGVSNQPQHF
j_call: TRBJ1-5
d_call: .
clone_size: .
v_call: TRBV5-1

cdr3_nt: TGCGCCAGCAGCTTGACCGGGCCACTCCTGGGGGAAGCTTTCTTT
cdr3_aa: CASSLTGPLLGEAFF
j_call: TRBJ1-1
d_call: .
clone_size: .
v_call: TRBV5-1

cdr3_nt: TGCAGCGTTGAACACCCCGAGGCAGGGATAGCCCAAGAGACCCAGTACTTC
cdr3_aa: CSVEHPEAGIAQETQYF
j_call: TRBJ2-5
d_call: .
clone_size: .
v_call: TRBV29-1

cdr3_nt: TGCGCCAGCAGCCAAGACGAAGGGACAGGGCGTATGTACTTC
cdr3_aa: CASSQDEGTGRMYF
j_call: TRBJ2-7
d_call: TRBD1
clone_size: .
v_call: TRBV4-1

cdr3_nt: TGTGCCAGCAGCTTACGGGATGCAGGGACCCAGTACTTC
cdr3_aa: CASSLRDAGTQYF
j_call: TRBJ2-5
d_call: .
clone_size: .
v_call: TRBV11-3

cdr3_nt: TGTGCCAGCAGCCAAGATGTGGCAGAAGGGAACTTGACCACCGACTATGGCTACACCTTC
cdr3_aa: CASSQDVAEGNLTTDYGYTF
j_call: TRBJ1-2
d_call: .
clone_size: .
v_call: TRBV3-1/TRBV3-2

cdr3_nt: TGTGCCAGCAACCAAGCCGGAGTTGGGACCCAGTACTTC
cdr3_aa: CASNQAGVGTQYF
j_call: TRBJ2-5
d_call: .
clone_size: once
v_call: TRBV14